The clone carrying this TCR beta chain was picked up many times. Construction of the TCRbeta library involved unique molecular identifiers. TCRdb passed the PCR reads through MiXCR, listing each CDR3 protein once. The data contain hundreds of thousands of distinct CDR3 sequences, over 9.5% of them seen just once; the ten biggest clones take up about 4.3%. This sample was taken from a study of T-cell reconstitution after alpha-beta-depleted transplantation in children. This CDR3 has 13 amino acids. V shed 3 bases and J 6 bases; nucleotides not matched to a gene: 2. Per germline, CDR1 DFQATT and CDR2 SNEGSKA (reference sequence).

This clonotype was sampled from a human donor who donated a stem cell graft to a child with acute myeloid leukemia. The sample consisted of PBMCs from the stem cell graft donor, taken from the stem cell graft. The chain joins TRBV20-1 to TRBJ2-3, with 11 bases identical to TRBD2. CDR3 in DNA: TGCAGTGCTAGGGGACTAGCGGACGATACGCAGTATTTT. It codes for CSARGLADDTQYF.